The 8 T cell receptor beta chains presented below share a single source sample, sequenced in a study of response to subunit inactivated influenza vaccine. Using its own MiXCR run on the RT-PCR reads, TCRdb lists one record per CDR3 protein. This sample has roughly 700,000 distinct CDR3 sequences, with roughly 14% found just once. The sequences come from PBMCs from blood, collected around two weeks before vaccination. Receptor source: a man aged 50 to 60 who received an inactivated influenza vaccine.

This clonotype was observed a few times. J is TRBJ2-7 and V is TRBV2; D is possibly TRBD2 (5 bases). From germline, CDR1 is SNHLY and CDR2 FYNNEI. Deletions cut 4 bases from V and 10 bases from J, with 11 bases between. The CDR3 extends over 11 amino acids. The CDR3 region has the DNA TGTGCCAGCAGTGGGCGGGCAGGCCAGTACTTC. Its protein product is CASSGRAGQYF.

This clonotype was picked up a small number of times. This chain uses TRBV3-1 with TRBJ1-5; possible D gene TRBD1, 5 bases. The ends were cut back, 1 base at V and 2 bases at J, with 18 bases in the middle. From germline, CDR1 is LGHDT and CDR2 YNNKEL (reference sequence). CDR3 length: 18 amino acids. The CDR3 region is CASSQGGFGGNGNQPQHF. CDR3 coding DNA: TGTGCCAGCAGCCAAGGAGGGTTCGGGGGGAATGGCAATCAGCCCCAGCATTTT.

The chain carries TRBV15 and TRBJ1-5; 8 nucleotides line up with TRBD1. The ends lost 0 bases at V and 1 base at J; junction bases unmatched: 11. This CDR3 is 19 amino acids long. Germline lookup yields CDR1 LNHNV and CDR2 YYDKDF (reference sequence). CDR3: CATSRDGAGGSLSNQPQHF. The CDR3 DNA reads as TGTGCCACCAGCAGAGATGGGGCAGGGGGCAGTTTGAGCAATCAGCCCCAGCATTTT.

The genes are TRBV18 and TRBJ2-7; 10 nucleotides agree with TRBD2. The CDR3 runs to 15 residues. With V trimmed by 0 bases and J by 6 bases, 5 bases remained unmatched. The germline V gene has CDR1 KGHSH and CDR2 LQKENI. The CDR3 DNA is TGTGCCAGCTCACCACCGAACCAGCGGGAGGGCGAGCAGTACTTC. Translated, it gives CASSPPNQREGEQYF.

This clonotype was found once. CDR3 sequence (DNA): TGTGCCAGCAGCGAAACTCGGGGAGGAGAGACCCAGTACTTC. This encodes CASSETRGGETQYF. The chain has TRBV28 and TRBJ2-5; a weak D match, TRBD2 (6 bases). Germline CDR1 is MDHEN and CDR2 is SYDVKM. Between the trimmed V and J ends, which lost 6 bases and 4 bases, there was a span of 15 bases. The CDR3 extends over 14 amino acids.

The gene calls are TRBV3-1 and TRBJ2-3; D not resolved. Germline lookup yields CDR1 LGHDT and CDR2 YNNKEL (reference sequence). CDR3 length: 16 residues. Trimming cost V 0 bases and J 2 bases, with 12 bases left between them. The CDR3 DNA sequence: TGTGCCAGCAGCCAAGATATGGAATACGACACAGATACGCAGTATTTT. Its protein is CASSQDMEYDTDTQYF.

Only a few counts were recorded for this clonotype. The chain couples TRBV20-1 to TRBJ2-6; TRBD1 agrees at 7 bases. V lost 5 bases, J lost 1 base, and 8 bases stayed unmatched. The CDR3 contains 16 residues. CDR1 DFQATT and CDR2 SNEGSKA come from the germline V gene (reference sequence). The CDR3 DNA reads TGCAGTGCTTCGGACAGGACGGGTTCTGGGGCCAACGTCCTGACTTTC. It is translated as CSASDRTGSGANVLTF.

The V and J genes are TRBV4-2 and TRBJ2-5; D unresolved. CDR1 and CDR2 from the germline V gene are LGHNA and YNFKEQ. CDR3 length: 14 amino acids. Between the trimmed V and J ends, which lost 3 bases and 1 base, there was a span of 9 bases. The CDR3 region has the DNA TGTGCCAGCAGCCACGGCCAGACCCAAGAGACCCAGTACTTC. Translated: CASSHGQTQETQYF.